This TCR beta chain was profiled in a study of blood T cell repertoires in COVID-19 (dated by TCRdb to about 2020). About the investigation overall: Samples covering the acute and convalescent phases of COVID-19 were provided by collaborators in the United States, Italy and Spain. The samples were drawn from two sources: the first 160 participants of the ongoing ImmuneRACE study, and 950 to 1,500 subjects contributed by 6 global collaborators. HLA class I and class II types, where available, came from metadata supplied by the sample provider rather than from assay-based typing. A de-identified subject ID, COVID-19 status, age in years and sex were almost always included in the sample metadata. The repertoires were released in a freely available public database meant as a resource for research on the immune response to SARS-CoV-2. The material from the prospective study consisted of cDNA or gDNA derived from T cells, B-cell-depleted T cells, or PBMCs. Subjects who had been exposed to COVID-19, were actively infected with it, or had recovered from it provided the deeply sampled blood TCRbeta repertoires that made up the dataset. What the research found in general, with its limitations: Clinical and demographic metadata were provided uncurated, with the amount varying by source and participant.

TCRbeta CDR3 regions were amplified from genomic DNA by means of the immunoSEQ Assay, a bias-controlled multiplex PCR. In the original analysis: Nucleated cell counts per sample were estimated from amplification of reference gene primers within the assay. To quantify the absolute abundance of each unique TCRbeta CDR3 rearrangement, sequence reads were collapsed and filtered. For each sample, productive Simpson clonality was calculated as the square root of Simpson's diversity index across productive rearrangements. Not all clones reach the TCRdb copy of this immuneACCESS table, which keeps in-frame sequences only. Checked studies attribute under half of the gap to unresolved V genes and leave the rest unexplained. That table supplies the V and J calls and clone size; D and trimming were determined from the DNA. The sample table holds 25,000 to 35,000 clones, of which about 90% were seen once. Clones ranked in the top ten supply more than 2% of the sample.

CDR1 and CDR2 (WNHNN, SYGVQD) derive from the germline V gene (reference sequence). Deletion took 3 bases off V and 8 bases off J, with a span of 16 bases between the germline ends. Spanning cysteine to phenylalanine, the CDR3 consists of 14 amino acids. The DNA shown is the 42-base CDR3, in frame from base 1. Turning to this clone: Its antigen target is currently unknown. No base-level quality is on record; no much larger clone is a single base apart.

The collaborating institutions used their own protocols to collect whole blood in K2EDTA tubes. For TCRbeta analysis, collaborators shipped samples in one of three forms: frozen whole blood, isolated PBMCs, or DNA extracted from either of those sample types. What was sequenced was peripheral blood. This sequence originates from a middle-aged man with active COVID-19. The chain is made from TRBV10-1 and TRBJ1-2; no D segment can be confidently identified. The CDR3 loop reads CASSDGQSAGGYTF. The nucleotides are TGCGCCAGCAGTGATGGGCAGTCTGCGGGGGGCTACACCTTC.